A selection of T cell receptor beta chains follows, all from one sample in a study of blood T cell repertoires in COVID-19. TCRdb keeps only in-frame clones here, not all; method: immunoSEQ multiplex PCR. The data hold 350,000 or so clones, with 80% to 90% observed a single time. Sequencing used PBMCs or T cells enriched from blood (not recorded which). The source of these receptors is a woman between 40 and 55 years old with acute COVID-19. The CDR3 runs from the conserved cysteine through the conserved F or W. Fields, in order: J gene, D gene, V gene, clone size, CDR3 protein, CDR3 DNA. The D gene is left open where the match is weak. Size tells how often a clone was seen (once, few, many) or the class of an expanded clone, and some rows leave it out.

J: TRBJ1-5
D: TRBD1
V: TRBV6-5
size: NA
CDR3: CASSSTGQGARQPQHF
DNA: TGTGCCAGCAGTTCCACCGGACAGGGGGCGAGACAGCCCCAGCATTTT

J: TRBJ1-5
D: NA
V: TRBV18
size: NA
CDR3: CASSGDFSNQPQHF
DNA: TGTGCCAGCTCTGGGGACTTTAGCAATCAGCCCCAGCATTTT

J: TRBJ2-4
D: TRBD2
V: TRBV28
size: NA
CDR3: CASTHESGKLAKNIQYF
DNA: TGTGCCAGCACCCATGAGAGCGGGAAGCTAGCCAAAAACATTCAGTACTTC

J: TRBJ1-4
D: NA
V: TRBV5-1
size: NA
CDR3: CASSLGATLVMEEKLFF
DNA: TGCGCCAGCAGCTTGGGGGCCACCTTAGTGATGGAAGAAAAACTGTTTTTT

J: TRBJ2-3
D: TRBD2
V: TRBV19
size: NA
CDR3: CASSMGEGRGTKLSGPDTQYF
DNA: TGTGCCAGTAGTATGGGGGAGGGGCGGGGGACCAAATTAAGCGGACCAGATACGCAGTATTTT

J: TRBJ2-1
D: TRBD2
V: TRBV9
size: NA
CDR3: CASSVAGTSGKSSYNEQFF
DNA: TGTGCCAGCAGCGTAGCTGGGACTAGCGGGAAGAGCTCCTACAATGAGCAGTTCTTC

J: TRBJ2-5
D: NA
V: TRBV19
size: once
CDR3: CASSIGVDFQETQYF
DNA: TGTGCCAGTAGTATAGGCGTCGATTTCCAAGAGACCCAGTACTTC

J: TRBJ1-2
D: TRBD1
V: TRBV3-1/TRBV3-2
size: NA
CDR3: CASSQVQGEDGYTF
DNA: TGTGCCAGCAGCCAAGTGCAGGGGGAGGATGGCTACACCTTC

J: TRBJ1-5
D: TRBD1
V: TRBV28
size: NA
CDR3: CASRYRGGNNQPQHF
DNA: TGTGCCAGCAGATACAGGGGTGGGAACAATCAGCCCCAGCATTTT

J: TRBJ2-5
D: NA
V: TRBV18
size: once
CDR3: CASSSAVQGSQETQYF
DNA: TGTGCCAGCTCGTCGGCCGTACAGGGATCCCAAGAGACCCAGTACTTC

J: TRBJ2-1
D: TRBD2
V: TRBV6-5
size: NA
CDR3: CASRATSGPYNEQFF
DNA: TGTGCCAGCAGGGCGACTAGCGGACCATACAATGAGCAGTTCTTC

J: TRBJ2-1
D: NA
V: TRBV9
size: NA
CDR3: CASSVGRGGPDYNEQFF
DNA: TGTGCCAGCAGCGTAGGGCGAGGGGGACCGGACTACAATGAGCAGTTCTTC

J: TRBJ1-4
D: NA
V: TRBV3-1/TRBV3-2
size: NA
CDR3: CASSPSPGYSEKLFF
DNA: TGTGCCAGCAGCCCCTCGCCAGGGTATAGTGAAAAACTGTTTTTT

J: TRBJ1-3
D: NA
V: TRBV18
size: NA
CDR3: CASSPDRRAGNTIYF
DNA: TGTGCCAGCTCACCAGATCGCAGGGCTGGAAACACCATATATTTT

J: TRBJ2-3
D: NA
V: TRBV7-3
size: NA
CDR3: CASSPTHAGITDTQYF
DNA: TGTGCCAGCAGCCCGACACACGCGGGTATCACAGATACGCAGTATTTT

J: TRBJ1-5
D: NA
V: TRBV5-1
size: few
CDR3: CASSLDISGNQPQHF
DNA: TGCGCCAGCAGCTTGGATATTAGTGGCAATCAGCCCCAGCATTTT

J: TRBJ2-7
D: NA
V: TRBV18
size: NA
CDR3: CASSPLQLTGGSTYEQYF
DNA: TGTGCCAGCTCACCGCTTCAACTGACAGGAGGAAGTACGTACGAGCAGTACTTC

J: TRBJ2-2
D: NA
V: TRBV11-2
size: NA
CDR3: CASVNQGNTGELFF
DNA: TGTGCCAGCGTCAATCAGGGGAACACCGGGGAGCTGTTTTTT

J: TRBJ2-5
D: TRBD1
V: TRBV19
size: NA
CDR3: CASNPGQGQETQYF
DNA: TGTGCCAGTAACCCAGGACAGGGGCAAGAGACCCAGTACTTC

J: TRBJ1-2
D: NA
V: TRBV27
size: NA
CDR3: CASSPQFNYGYTF
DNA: TGTGCCAGCAGTCCACAGTTTAACTATGGCTACACCTTC

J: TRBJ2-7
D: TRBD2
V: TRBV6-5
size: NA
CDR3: CASTRLAGGYEQYF
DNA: TGTGCCAGCACTAGACTAGCGGGAGGCTACGAGCAGTACTTC

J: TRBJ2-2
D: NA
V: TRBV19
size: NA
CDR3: CASSIDVGLSHTGELFF
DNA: TGTGCCAGTAGTATAGATGTGGGACTTAGTCACACCGGGGAGCTGTTTTTT

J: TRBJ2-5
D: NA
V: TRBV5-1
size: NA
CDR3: CASGARSGETQYF
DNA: TGCGCCAGCGGCGCGAGGAGCGGAGAGACCCAGTACTTC

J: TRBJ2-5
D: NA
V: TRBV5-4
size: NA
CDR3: CASSLVGGETQYF
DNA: TGTGCCAGCAGCTTGGTGGGCGGGGAGACCCAGTACTTC

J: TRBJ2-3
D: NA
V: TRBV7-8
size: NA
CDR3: CASSPMGLASSTDTQYF
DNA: TGTGCCAGCAGCCCGATGGGTCTAGCGTCTAGCACAGATACGCAGTATTTT

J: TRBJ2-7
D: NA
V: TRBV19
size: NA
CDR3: CASSIGRDTYEQYF
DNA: TGTGCCAGTAGTATCGGCCGGGACACCTACGAGCAGTACTTC

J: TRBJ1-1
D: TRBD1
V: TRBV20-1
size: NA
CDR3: CSASYAGTGAGRTEAFF
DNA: TGCAGTGCTAGTTACGCCGGGACAGGGGCCGGTAGGACTGAAGCTTTCTTT

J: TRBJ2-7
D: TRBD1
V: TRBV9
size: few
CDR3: CASSVAQGVNEQYF
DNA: TGTGCCAGCAGCGTAGCACAGGGGGTGAACGAGCAGTACTTC

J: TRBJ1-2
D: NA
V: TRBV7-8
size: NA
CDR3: CASSPTTATNYGYTF
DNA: TGTGCCAGCAGCCCTACGACAGCGACAAACTATGGCTACACCTTC

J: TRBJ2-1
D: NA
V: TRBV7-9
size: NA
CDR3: CASSRVWGDLIDNEQFF
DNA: TGTGCCAGCAGCCGGGTATGGGGGGACTTGATTGACAATGAGCAGTTCTTC

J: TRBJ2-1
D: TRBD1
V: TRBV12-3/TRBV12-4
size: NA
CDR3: CASGTGVSYEQFF
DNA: TGTGCCAGCGGGACAGGTGTCTCCTATGAGCAGTTCTTC

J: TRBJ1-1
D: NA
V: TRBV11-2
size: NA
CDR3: CASRPNRETEAFF
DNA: TGTGCCAGCAGACCTAACAGGGAAACTGAAGCTTTCTTT

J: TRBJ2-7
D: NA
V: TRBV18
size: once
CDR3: CASSPSLGSYEQYF
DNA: TGTGCCAGCTCACCGTCCCTAGGTTCCTACGAGCAGTACTTC

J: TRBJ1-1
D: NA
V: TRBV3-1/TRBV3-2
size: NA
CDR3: CASSLTGGKNTEAFF
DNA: TGTGCCAGCAGCCTGACGGGGGGGAAGAACACTGAAGCTTTCTTT

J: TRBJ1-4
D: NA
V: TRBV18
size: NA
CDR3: CASSPGQQKLQLFF
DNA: TGTGCCAGCTCACCAGGACAGCAAAAACTTCAGCTGTTTTTT

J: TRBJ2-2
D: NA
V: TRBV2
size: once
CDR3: CASSVPYGQKNTGELFF
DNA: TGTGCCAGCAGTGTCCCCTACGGACAGAAGAACACCGGGGAGCTGTTTTTT

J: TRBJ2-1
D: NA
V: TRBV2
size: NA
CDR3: CASSATEIEQFF
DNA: TGTGCCAGCAGCGCGACAGAAATTGAGCAGTTCTTC

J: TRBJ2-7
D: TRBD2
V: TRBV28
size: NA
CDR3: CASSLLFGEGVYEQYF
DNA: TGTGCCAGCAGTTTGTTGTTCGGGGAGGGCGTATACGAGCAGTACTTC

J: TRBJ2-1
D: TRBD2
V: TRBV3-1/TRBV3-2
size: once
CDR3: CASSQPGTLAGGWFNEQFF
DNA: TGTGCCAGCAGCCAACCTGGGACCCTAGCGGGAGGTTGGTTTAATGAGCAGTTCTTC

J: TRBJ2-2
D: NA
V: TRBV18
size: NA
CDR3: CASRNKELGVGELFF
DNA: TGTGCCAGCCGAAACAAGGAGCTGGGAGTCGGGGAGCTGTTTTTT

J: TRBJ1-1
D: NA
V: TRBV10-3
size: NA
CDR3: CAISSGAGTEAFF
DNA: TGTGCCATCTCCAGTGGGGCTGGGACTGAAGCTTTCTTT

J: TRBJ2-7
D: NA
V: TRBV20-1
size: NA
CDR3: CSASQAPYEQYF
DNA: TGCAGTGCTAGTCAGGCCCCCTACGAGCAGTACTTC

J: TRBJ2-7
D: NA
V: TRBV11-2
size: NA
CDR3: CASSLEGTDSYEQYF
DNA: TGTGCCAGCAGCTTAGAAGGGACTGACTCCTACGAGCAGTACTTC

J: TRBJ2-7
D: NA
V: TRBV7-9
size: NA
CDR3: CASSLWQGSDYEQYF
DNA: TGTGCCAGCAGCTTATGGCAGGGGTCTGATTACGAGCAGTACTTC